This T cell receptor (beta chain) was found in a study of blood T cell repertoires in COVID-19. As handled by the study authors: Researchers report that nucleated cell counts were estimated from reference gene primer amplification. Assay used: immunoSEQ multiplex PCR; TCRdb lists only in-frame clones, some missing. V, J and clone size are taken as reported in that table, and D and trimming were inferred from the DNA itself. The table has 75,000 to 95,000 clones, just under 85% seen once. This TCR was sampled from a man in his fifties with acute or convalescent COVID-19. Sequencing input: peripheral blood.

The CDR3 sequence is CASSASQAGYEQYF. CDR3 DNA sequence: TGTGCCAGCAGCGCTAGCCAGGCCGGGTACGAGCAGTACTTC. The genes are TRBV7-2 and TRBJ2-7; D is possibly TRBD2 (5 bases). CDR3 length: 14 residues. V was clipped by 5 bases and J by 4 bases, with 15 bases between them. Germline V gives CDR1 SGHTA, CDR2 FQGNSA.